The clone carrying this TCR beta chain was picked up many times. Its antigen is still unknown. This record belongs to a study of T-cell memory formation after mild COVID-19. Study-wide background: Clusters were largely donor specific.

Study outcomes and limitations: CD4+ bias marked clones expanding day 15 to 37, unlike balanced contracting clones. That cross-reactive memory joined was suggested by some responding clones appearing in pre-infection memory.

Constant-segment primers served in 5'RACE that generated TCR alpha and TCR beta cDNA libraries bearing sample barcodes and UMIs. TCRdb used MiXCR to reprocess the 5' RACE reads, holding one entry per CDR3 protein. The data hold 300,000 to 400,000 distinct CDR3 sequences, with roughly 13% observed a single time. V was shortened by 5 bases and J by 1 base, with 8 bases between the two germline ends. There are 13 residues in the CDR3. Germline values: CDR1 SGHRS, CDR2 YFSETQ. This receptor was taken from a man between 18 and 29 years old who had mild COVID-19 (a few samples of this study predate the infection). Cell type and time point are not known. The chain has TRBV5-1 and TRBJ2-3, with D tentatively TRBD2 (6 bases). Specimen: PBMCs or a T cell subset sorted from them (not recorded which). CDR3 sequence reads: CASSGEGTDTQYF. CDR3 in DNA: TGCGCCAGCAGTGGGGAGGGCACAGATACGCAGTATTTT.